The rows below give T cell receptor beta chains drawn from one sample of a study of T cells in tuberculosis. Method: immunoSEQ multiplex PCR; TCRdb's copy keeps in-frame clones and lacks some. The sample lists about 40,000 clones; less than 95% were seen once. The sequences come from PBMCs, collected at tuberculosis diagnosis. All receptors derive from an adult with tuberculosis. The CDR3 runs from the conserved cysteine through the conserved F or W. D genes are given only for firm matches. Clone size appears in some rows only: once, few, many, or a class for an expanded clone.

v_call	clone_size	d_call	j_call	cdr3_nt	cdr3_aa
TRBV10-1	.	TRBD1	TRBJ1-5	TGCGCCAGCACACCCCGGGACAGGGCGGCTCCTTACCCCTATCGGCCCCAGCATTTT	CASTPRDRAAPYPYRPQHF
TRBV19	.	TRBD1	TRBJ1-1	TGTGCCAGTAGTACACTGACAGGGCAGAAGAACACTGAAGCTTTCTTT	CASSTLTGQKNTEAFF
TRBV6-6	.	TRBD2	TRBJ2-7	TGTGCCAGCAGTTACTTGGGGGGGAACTACGAGCAGTACTTC	CASSYLGGNYEQYF
TRBV10-2	.	.	TRBJ2-3	TGCGCCAGCAGGACGTTAGCTAGTGTCACAGATACGCAGTATTTT	CASRTLASVTDTQYF
TRBV14	.	TRBD1	TRBJ2-3	TGTGCCAGGTCCGGGACAGGCTGTGAAACTGGCACAGATACGCAGTATTTT	CARSGTGCETGTDTQYF
TRBV9	once	.	TRBJ1-4	TGTGCCAGCAGCGTAGCATGGGGGCATGAAAAACTGTTTTTT	CASSVAWGHEKLFF
TRBV27	.	TRBD1	TRBJ1-2	TGTGCCAGCAGTACCACAGGGGCAGCTCTTCATGGCTACACCTTC	CASSTTGAALHGYTF
TRBV5-1	once	.	TRBJ1-2	TGCGCCAGCAGGGCAGATACAGGGATCTATGGCTACACCTTC	CASRADTGIYGYTF
TRBV19	medium-sized	.	TRBJ1-2	TGTGCCAGTAGTATGGCCACCGGGACACGGTCCCACTATGGCTACACCTTC	CASSMATGTRSHYGYTF
TRBV6-6	.	TRBD2	TRBJ2-7	TGTGCCAGCAGTTTAGCTAGCGGGACCTACGAGCAGTACTTC	CASSLASGTYEQYF
TRBV6-4	few	TRBD2	TRBJ2-1	TGTGCCAGCAGTGACTTAGCGGGGGGATACAATGAGCAGTTCTTC	CASSDLAGGYNEQFF
TRBV5-8	.	.	TRBJ1-3	TGTGCCAGCAGCTCCATAGAAGGAAACACCATATATTTT	CASSSIEGNTIYF
TRBV4-1	.	.	TRBJ1-2	TGCGCCAGCAGCCGGGGGCAGGGAGAGGTACGAAATGGCTACACCTTC	CASSRGQGEVRNGYTF
TRBV6-5	once	.	TRBJ2-7	TGTGCCAGCCTGGGGGCGGCCTCCTACGAGCAGTACTTC	CASLGAASYEQYF
TRBV5-1	.	.	TRBJ1-1	TGCGCCAGCAGCTACGGTGGGAACACTGAAGCTTTCTTT	CASSYGGNTEAFF
TRBV5-6	once	.	TRBJ1-1	TGTGCCAGCAGCCCGCCAGGAACACTGAAGCTGTACACTGAAGCTTTCTTT	CASSPPGTLKLYTEAFF
TRBV4-3	.	TRBD1	TRBJ2-7	TGCGCCAGCAGCCATGGGGGACAGGGACCCAACGAGCAGTACTTC	CASSHGGQGPNEQYF
TRBV14	.	.	TRBJ1-2	TGTGCCAGCAGCCATCGACAAGTTTCTGGCTACACCTTC	CASSHRQVSGYTF
TRBV9	.	.	TRBJ1-1	TGTGCCAGCAGCCCACGACCGACACTGCCTATGAACACTGAAGCTTTCTTT	CASSPRPTLPMNTEAFF
TRBV4-1	.	TRBD2	TRBJ2-3	TGCGCCAGCAGACGACTAGCGGGGGGGCCGATTACAGATACGCAGTATTTT	CASRRLAGGPITDTQYF
TRBV30	.	.	TRBJ1-1	TGTGCCTGGGGACTTTTAAACACTGAAGCTTTCTTT	CAWGLLNTEAFF
TRBV19	.	.	TRBJ1-1	TGTGCCAGTAGTTCCGGACAGTTGAACACTGAAGCTTTCTTT	CASSSGQLNTEAFF
TRBV28	.	.	TRBJ2-2	TGTGCCAGCAGTTATGGGACTCTCGGAGGCCGGGAGCTGTTTTTT	CASSYGTLGGRELFF
TRBV18	.	.	TRBJ2-7	TGTGCCAGCTCACCAGGGGCTCAATACGAGCAGTACTTC	CASSPGAQYEQYF
TRBV12-5	.	.	TRBJ2-5	TGTGCTAGTGGTTTGAAGGGAGGTGGCGCGGAGACCCAGTACTTC	CASGLKGGGAETQYF
TRBV5-1	.	.	TRBJ1-4	TGCGCCAGCAGCCTTTCCCAGCGGGTCGATGAAAAACTGTTTTTT	CASSLSQRVDEKLFF
TRBV6-1	.	TRBD1	TRBJ2-7	TGTGCCAGCAGTGAAGCTTTGGGACAGGTCGTCTACGAGCAGTACTTC	CASSEALGQVVYEQYF
TRBV6-5	.	.	TRBJ1-2	TGTGCCAGCAAAATACAGCTCGGGGCTAACTATGGCTACACCTTC	CASKIQLGANYGYTF
TRBV5-1	.	.	TRBJ1-5	TGCGCCAGCAGCTTGGAGGCGGGTGCAGTTCAGCCCCAGCATTTT	CASSLEAGAVQPQHF